This T cell receptor beta chain was sequenced for a study of blood T cell repertoires in COVID-19. Germline CDR1 reads SGHRS; CDR2 reads YFSETQ. The CDR3 consists of 14 residues. Trimming pared 0 bases from V and 7 bases from J, leaving 8 bases between. The method was immunoSEQ multiplex PCR; TCRdb's version includes in-frame clones alone and lacks a portion of them. The sample includes around 100,000 clones, more than 90% of them seen just once. This clonotype originated in a man younger than 35 with acute or convalescent COVID-19. The sequencing input was peripheral blood. The V gene is TRBV5-1, the J gene TRBJ1-6; D is ambiguous. The CDR3 is CASSLGSLNSPLHF. The CDR3 DNA follows: TGCGCCAGCAGCTTGGGCTCACTGAATTCACCCCTCCACTTT.